Sequencing of this TCR beta chain was carried out in a study of cytomegalovirus exposure and HLA in healthy donors listed by TCRdb under 2017. With respect to the entire study: In an earlier analysis of around 540 of the donors, 276 Gb of sequence data and some 100 million unique TCR beta sequences from about 179 million T cells were reported. Roughly 310 gigabases of sequencing data and tens of millions of unique TCR sequences were included in an early release covering roughly 700 HLA-typed donors. Among the roughly 400 genotyped donors, approximately 77% belonged to the genetic ancestry cluster associated with self-reported Caucasian donors. The study was designed to test whether signatures of past pathogen exposure could be identified by cataloging public T cell receptors. Using immunosequencing, the study profiled T cell repertoires from around 670 subjects and related those repertoires to cytomegalovirus serostatus. Besides the first cohort of 550 to 750 subjects, a separate validation cohort made up of roughly 120 different subjects was used. The study combined high-throughput TCR immunosequencing, statistical association of individual TCRs with disease status, and machine learning to predict cytomegalovirus infection status. In a later analysis, previously published TCR beta repertoires from 500 to 750 donors were re-analyzed and high-resolution HLA genotyping was added so that TCR occurrence patterns could be studied. Rather than drawing on any new phenotypic data, the later analysis identified candidate immune exposures from TCR beta sequences and the way those sequences occurred across donors. In an earlier analysis of over 550 of the donors, high-throughput TCR beta sequencing was used to judge whether each TCR beta V gene segment behaved as functional or pseudogenic. Donor age, sex, ethnicity and CMV serostatus were compiled alongside the repertoire data. A later genetic analysis used genome-wide SNP genotypes for about 60% of the roughly 670 donors, treating that subset as a discovery cohort. All discovery cohort repertoires had been generated on a single sequencing platform. HLA typing covered class I and class II loci at four-digit resolution. The number of typed donors differed by locus: 629-630 for A, B, C, DRB1 and DQB1; approximately 520 for DQA1; 606 for DPA1; and about 470 for DPB1. A few DR-DQ haplotypes were handled as single units for association and clustering because linkage in the cohort was strong. Among over 350 genotyped donors of the cohort, an average of around 240,000 unique TCR beta nucleotide sequences were sequenced per donor, roughly a sixth of them non-productive. Broader findings and caveats from the paper: Correlated functional status among segregating V segments might be attributable to linkage disequilibrium, but an unknown experimental factor could not be ruled out. Some IMGT-functional V segments, including TRBV6-2 and TRBV6-3, could not be told apart with the 87-base-pair reads, so those segments were excluded. An earlier analysis of approximately 540 of the donors showed that most TCR beta V segments appeared in productive rearrangements either about 87% or about 30% of the time, which broadly matched IMGT annotations. When HLA alleles, especially DR and DQ, strongly co-occurred, attributing TCR associations to individual alleles was difficult. In a later genetic analysis, fewer N-insertions in productive TCRs were reported among donors in an Asian-associated ancestry cluster than the roughly 700-donor mean. Presence/absence analyses assumed roughly uniform sequencing depth across donors, an assumption that may not hold. The study gave a list of 150 to 200 TCR beta chains associated with cytomegalovirus. A later genetic analysis associated a missense DCLRE1C variant with V-gene and J-gene trimming of TCR beta chains, and an independent cohort replicated the association. A further reported finding was that TCR beta sequences accurately predicted the HLA-A and HLA-B alleles for most subjects in the first cohort. Several of the top co-occurrence clusters appeared to be linked to parvovirus B19, influenza, CMV and Epstein-Barr virus, according to a later analysis. The sequencing pipeline was judged likely to have produced a cluster of highly shared sequence variants as a technical artifact. In a later analysis, HLA-associated TCR beta chains showed more clonal expansion and lower generation probabilities than non-associated chains that were equally common. In a later analysis, most CMV-associated TCR beta chains were found to appear HLA-restricted, with HLA associations seemingly driven largely by CMV exposure. The cohort was sequenced for TCR beta chains only, and without alpha or paired-chain data the features that could be detected were limited. In vitro tests confirmed that a few of the cytomegalovirus-associated TCR beta chains recognize cytomegalovirus antigens. The only immune exposure information available for the cohort was CMV serostatus. It was suggested by the authors that the approach could potentially be generalized to other disease states and immunological phenotypes. Cytomegalovirus status was reported to be diagnosed by the classifier with high specificity and sensitivity in both the original and validation cohorts. Specific HLA alleles were associated with 15,000 to 20,000 TCR beta sequences at a false discovery rate of 0.05 in a later analysis. While some public TCRs were present in many individuals, most TCR sequences turned up only very rarely across donors. Because HLA typing was unavailable for some donors at each locus, only the typed subset was used in association tests. In a later analysis, TCR association rates were found to vary across HLA loci, with the most associated TCRs seen for DRB1 alleles and the fewest for HLA-C alleles. Because counts were too low, roughly 18 rarely observed V segments, including chromosome 9 orphons, were left out of the earlier analysis of approximately 580 of the donors.

Library preparation was by the immunoSEQ multiplex PCR assay. For the multiplex PCR, a mixture combining 60 forward primers for TCR Vbeta segments and 13 reverse primers for TCR Jbeta segments was used. Amplification of the CDR3 region of rearranged TCR beta genes was performed with a multiplex PCR assay on genomic DNA. On the Illumina HiSeq System, the amplified TCR beta libraries were sequenced as 87-base-pair reads. In the authors' own workflow: In a later analysis, roughly 80 million unique TCR beta chains were counted across the approximately 640 repertoires, and about 10 million of these chains were shared by at least two donors. Raw reads were error-corrected and collapsed into unique sequences by a nearest-neighbor algorithm in which closely related sequences were merged to remove PCR and sequencing errors. Alignment of CDR3 sequences to IMGT reference sequences was used to assign V, D and J gene segments. Each retained sequence needed at least a six-nucleotide match to both a V gene segment and a J gene segment. A rearrangement counted as productive if the CDR3 had no stop codons and remained in frame with V and J, and every other rearrangement counted as non-productive. Following IMGT convention, CDR3 was defined as the stretch from the second conserved V-encoded cysteine to the conserved J-encoded phenylalanine. The earlier analysis of about 640 of the donors excluded any sequence lacking an unambiguous match to a single V gene segment. An earlier analysis of several hundred of the donors called V segments functional above 56.7% productive rearrangements and segregating when the between-donor standard deviation exceeded 5%. A statistical classification framework was built to diagnose cytomegalovirus status from the catalog of TCR beta chain sequences. In a later analysis, V and J genes were assigned by comparing TCR nucleotide sequences against IMGT/GENE-DB human TR gene sequences. Using the TCRdist pipeline, a later analysis assigned CDR3 sequences along with most-parsimonious VDJ recombination scenarios. In a later analysis, each TCR beta chain was defined by its CDR3 amino acid sequence together with its V-gene family, and reads lacking a unique V-gene family were excluded. As a way to deal with suspected cross-contamination and a sequencing artifact, a later analysis dropped 500 to 700 nucleotide sequences that were highly shared and had low generation probability. A later analysis calculated a clonal expansion index for each public chain from normalized within-repertoire ranks of inferred template counts. In a later analysis, generation probabilities were computed using a VDJ recombination model fitted to out-of-frame rearrangements, and the results were checked against IGoR. In a later analysis, TCR-TCR, TCR-HLA and TCR-CMV co-occurrence was scored with hypergeometric tests, and a repertoire-size bias correction was applied to TCR pairs. A later analysis estimated false discovery rates by permuting HLA or CMV assignments 20 times. In a later analysis, co-occurring TCRs were grouped using DBSCAN, and TCRdist sequence similarity was added for clustering within HLA-allele-positive subsets. Repertoires with fewer than 30,000 or more than 120,000 public chains were left out of co-occurrence clustering, as were five repertoires with anomalous nucleotide sharing. TCRdb obtained this table from immuneACCESS and retained in-frame rearrangements with V and J assigned. These tables miss some clones; where compared with another copy, unresolved V genes account for less than half of the shortfall, and the remainder is unexplained. V, J and clone size reflect that table, while D and trimming were determined from the DNA. The sample has some 200,000 clones on record, 82% of them singletons. Clones ranked in the top ten supply 0.098% of the sample.

V sheds 4 bases and J sheds 3 bases, leaving 20 bases between their ends. Reading the germline V gene (reference sequence) gives CDR1 LNHDA and CDR2 SQIVND. Including the terminal cysteine and phenylalanine, the CDR3 comprises 17 residues. The sequence is cut down to CDR3 DNA, 51 bases in frame from base 1. In the case of this clone: Its antigen specificity is not known. Base qualities are not provided; no much larger clone lies one nucleotide away.

The cohort comprised approximately 700 healthy bone marrow donors. At the time of sampling, all cohort members were nominally healthy, though unrecorded immune exposures were likely present. The donor tested CMV seronegative and was one of the 352 seronegative cohort members. A peripheral blood sample was collected from each donor, and TCR beta sequencing was performed on peripheral blood mononuclear cells. Genomic DNA was extracted from the blood cell samples with the Qiagen DNeasy Blood Extraction Kit. Sequencing was carried out using PBMCs. This sequence uses TRBV19 and TRBJ2-3, and perhaps TRBD1 as D gene, on 6 matching bases. The TCR comes from a boy aged 2 to 9 in good health and CMV-seronegative. The DNA sequence is TGTGCCAGTAGTAAGTTACAGGGAAGCGCAGGGACAGATACGCAGTATTTT. Translated, it reads CASSKLQGSAGTDTQYF.